This T cell receptor (beta chain) was observed in a study of blood T cell repertoires in COVID-19. Germline V gene data show CDR1 as MRHNA and CDR2 as SNTAGT. V gave up 3 bases and J gave up 0 bases, with 6 bases separating them. The CDR3 is 15 residues long. Profiling relied on immunoSEQ multiplex PCR, and the TCRdb table lists in-frame clones only, not all of them. The profile shows roughly 200,000 clones, around nine tenths of them singletons. Specimen: peripheral blood. This chain connects TRBV6-4 to TRBJ2-6, with a weak D call TRBD1 (5 bases). This TCR came from a man aged 35 to 55 with active or convalescent COVID-19. CDR3 in amino acids: CASSEDSSGANVLTF. CDR3 sequence (DNA): TGTGCCAGCAGTGAAGACAGCTCTGGGGCCAACGTCCTGACTTTC.